A single T cell receptor (beta chain) is shown here with its context. This clonotype has just a few counts. The clone's antigen remains unknown. Base qualities are missing; no much larger clone stands one base away. At the junction V is shortened by 3 bases and J by 1 base; bases outside the gene matches: 8. Based on the germline V gene (reference sequence), the CDR1 and CDR2 sequences are PRHDT and FYEKMQ. The CDR3 holds 17 amino acids from the cysteine to the phenylalanine. Here the CDR3 DNA is all that survives: 51 bases in frame from base 1. These data are taken from a study of quantifying T cell responses using KT2 cells (dated by TCRdb to about 2017). Study-level background: RNA was DNase-treated and reverse transcribed with TCR alpha and beta constant-region primers, mostly using SuperScript III. The efficiency of the T4 ligation step under optimum conditions was estimated to be greater than 9.5%. To avoid over-amplification, PCR2 was carried out as a SYBR Green qPCR and halted once a predetermined fluorescence threshold was reached.

What the authors observed across the whole study: The numbers of KT2 alpha and beta sequences increased linearly with the number of input KT2 cells across several orders of magnitude. Saturation in the detection of KT2 sequences was observed at very high KT2 spike-in numbers. KT2 sequences were still detected at the lowest spike-in tested, roughly one KT2 cell per 100,000 PBMC. No side-by-side comparison of the pipeline with other TCR sequencing techniques was included in the study.

To test the sensitivity and accuracy of the pipeline, known numbers of KT2, a T cell clone whose TCR had already been sequenced, were spiked into unfractionated PBMC. A range of KT2-to-PBMC ratios was set up by mixing KT2 cells into a fixed number of PBMC. The library was made by UMI-ligation and nested PCR. T4 RNA ligase 1 was used to ligate a single-stranded oligonucleotide containing the Illumina SP2 sequence and a UMI to the 3' end of the cDNA. PCR1 was run for about 4 cycles (98 degrees C for 15 s, 69 degrees C for 30 s, 72 degrees C for 40 s), and an equimolar mix of RC1.1 and RC1.2, covering TRBC1 and TRBC2, was used as the beta primer. From PCR2 onward, TCR alpha and beta chains were processed separately, and sample indices and Illumina adaptors were added. Placed after an 8-base spacer, the UMI was made up of 12 random nucleotides arranged as two hexamers with a spacer between them. The libraries were sequenced on an Illumina MiSeq using v2 2x251 paired-end chemistry, usually with eleven to twelve samples in each run. PhiX DNA at about 4.5-8% was added to each sequencing library to increase diversity. The original methods were these. The raw reads were converted into FASTQ with bcl2fastq and then demultiplexed by dual indices with Demultiplexor. V and J genes were assigned by Decombinator through tag matching, with a single base-pair mismatch permitted. Collapsinator used UMIs to correct both sequencing errors and frequency errors arising from PCR heterogeneity. Decombinator identifiers were converted to nucleotide sequence by CDR3Translator, the sequences were translated to amino acids, and CDR3 was extracted using C- and N-terminal motifs. Each distinct KT2 TCR was counted as one cluster of KT2 sequences that shared a single unique molecular identifier. TCRdb ran its own pipeline on the public reads, namely fastp trimming at Q25 and MiXCR clone calling, and kept in-frame beta chains. Entries are consolidated by CDR3 protein sequence, retaining the most common genes and DNA. The V and J calls, along with clone size, are taken from TCRdb and not from the paper's own processing. The sample table records 40,000 to 55,000 distinct CDR3 sequences; roughly 11% of these occur just once. The ten largest clones take up about 9.4% of the sample.

The chain was built from TRBV13 and TRBJ2-4; TRBD1 aligns with 8 central bases. This receptor was identified in a human donor. The material sequenced was PBMCs spiked with cells of the T cell clone KT2. In nucleotide form, the sequence is TGTGCCAGCAGCTTGGGGAAGACAGGGGAGGCCAAAAACATTCAGTACTTC. Its protein reads: CASSLGKTGEAKNIQYF.